The 25 T cell receptor beta chains given below trace back to one sample, sequenced in a study of T cells in women clearing cervical HPV infection. The assay was immunoSEQ multiplex PCR, and TCRdb's table has in-frame clones only and misses some. Its listing shows some 40,000 clones. Sequenced material: blood buffy coat. These receptors all stem from a woman aged 18 to 75 with a cervical HPV16 infection that either progressed to CIN3+ or cleared (not recorded which).

CDR3 DNA, as far as it was read: TGTGCCCCCAAGAGAGGGGCGCCTGGCGGGGAG. Its protein is CAPKRGAPGGE. The whole CDR3 sequence is CAPKRGAPGGELFF. The chain links TRBV7-9 to TRBJ2-2; D might be TRBD1 or TRBD2, each matching 5 bases. Sequencing ends 3 residues short of the CDR3 end; the germline J gene provides the rest. This CDR3 has 14 amino acids. V lost 11 bases and J 7 bases, leaving 20 bases between the germline ends. Looked up from germline, CDR1 is SEHNR and CDR2 is FQNEAQ (reference sequence).

A word on this clone: The CDR3 extends 3 residues past the end of the read, so its final part is completed from the germline J gene. V gene TRBV11-2 combines with J gene TRBJ2-1; D gene ambiguous. Trimming pared 1 base from V and 8 bases from J, leaving 12 bases between. The germline CDR1 and CDR2 sequences are SGHAT and FQNNGV. CDR3 size: 14 residues. CDR3 residues: CASSLAQKGYEQFF. CDR3 DNA (partial): TGTGCCAGCAGCTTAGCGCAGAAGGGCTATGAG.

A remark on this clone: The observed sequence ends 3 residues before the CDR3 terminus, with the missing tail filled in from the germline J gene. This chain connects TRBV29-1 to TRBJ2-3; TRBD1 matches 11 bases. The CDR3 has 13 residues. Germline-derived CDR1 and CDR2 are SQVTM and ANQGSEA. Unmatched junction bases numbered 4, after V lost 7 bases and J lost 4 bases. The CDR3 is CSGRTGGADTQYF. The CDR3 DNA, read in part, is TGCAGCGGCCGGACAGGGGGCGCAGATACG.

Measured by frequency, this clone is medium-sized (0.01 to 0.1%). With the read ending 3 residues before the CDR3 end, the germline J gene is used to fill in that end. The gene calls are TRBV6-1 and TRBJ1-2, with D unclear. The CDR3 consists of 13 residues. Germline V gene sequence: CDR1 MNHNS, CDR2 SASEGT. V was clipped by 2 bases and J by 4 bases, with 8 bases between them. CDR3 DNA (partial): TGTGCCAGCAGTGAAAGAGGCTCCTATGGC. This translates into CASSERGSYG. The full CDR3 sequence reads CASSERGSYGYTF.

About this clone itself: The read halts 3 residues ahead of the CDR3 end, with the missing end drawn from the germline J gene. This sequence joins TRBV9 and TRBJ2-3; D gene uncertain. The CDR3 covers 11 residues. Trimming stripped 4 bases from V and 3 bases from J, with 3 bases between. Looked up from germline, CDR1 is SGDLS and CDR2 is YYNGEE. CDR3 protein: CASSRTDTQYF. The sequenced part of the CDR3 DNA is TGTGCCAGCAGCCGGACAGATACG.

In the case of this clone: The CDR3 end falls 3 residues outside the read, so it is completed with the germline J gene. The rearrangement links TRBV20-1 to TRBJ2-7, with 7 bases identical to TRBD2. CDR3 size: 13 residues. Unmatched junction bases numbered 6, after V lost 6 bases and J lost 1 base. Germline V gene lookup returns CDR1 DFQATT and CDR2 SNEGSKA (reference sequence). The part of the CDR3 DNA that was read is TGCAGTGCATCGGGACTAAAATCCTACGAG. This gives the protein CSASGLKSYE. The full CDR3 is CSASGLKSYEQYF.

To note about this clone: The CDR3 extends 3 residues past the end of the read, so its final part is completed from the germline J gene. The genes are TRBV20-1 and TRBJ2-7; D might be TRBD2 (6 bases). Germline loops: CDR1 DFQATT, CDR2 SNEGSKA (reference sequence). This CDR3 contains 12 residues. Trimming took off 7 bases at V and 1 base at J, with 11 bases between the two ends. Partial CDR3 DNA: TGCAGTGTCGCGGGGCGGTCCTACGAG. Translation gives CSVAGRSYE. The CDR3, in full, reads CSVAGRSYEQYF.

Notes on this clone: Read sequence stops 3 residues before the CDR3 end, and the germline J gene provides the missing end. V usage is TRBV7-8 and J usage is TRBJ2-4; D might be TRBD1 (5 bases). The germline gives CDR1 SGHVS, CDR2 FQNEAQ. CDR3 length: 14 amino acids. V lost 1 base and J 4 bases, leaving 8 bases between the germline ends. CDR3: CASSLGSGKNIQYF. The sequenced part of the CDR3 DNA is TGTGCCAGCAGCTTAGGGTCAGGGAAAAACATT.

This clone is labeled medium-sized based on frequency. The observed sequence ends 3 residues before the CDR3 terminus, with the missing tail filled in from the germline J gene. V gene TRBV29-1 combines with J gene TRBJ2-3, with 9 bases lining up with TRBD2. The CDR3 runs to 16 residues. V shed 0 bases, J shed 5 bases, and the junction held 9 bases outside the gene matches. Germline V gene lookup returns CDR1 SQVTM and CDR2 ANQGSEA. The CDR3: CSVEDRASGVVDTQYF. Partial CDR3 DNA: TGCAGCGTTGAAGATCGGGCTAGCGGGGTGGTAGATACG.

CDR3 DNA, as far as it was read: TGCGCCAGCAGCTCGACAGGGGGTGATTCACCG. Protein sequence: CASSSTGGDSP. The whole CDR3 reads CASSSTGGDSPLFF. The V gene is TRBV5-1, the J gene TRBJ2-2; 9 nucleotides agree with TRBD1. The read stops 3 residues short of the end of the CDR3; the missing end is completed from the germline J gene. The CDR3 length is 14 residues. Germline assignment: CDR1 SGHRS and CDR2 YFSETQ.

Comment on this clone: The read falls 3 residues short of the CDR3 end, and the missing part is taken from the germline J gene. The rearrangement joins TRBV7-9 to TRBJ1-1; 8 bases align to TRBD1. The V segment lost 4 bases and the J segment 0 bases; nucleotides outside the gene matches: 4. The CDR3 covers 15 residues. Per germline, CDR1 SEHNR and CDR2 FQNEAQ (reference sequence). The CDR3 bases that were read are TGTGCCAGCAGCTACTGGACAGGGTTGAACACTGAA. Its translation is CASSYWTGLNTE. The whole CDR3 reads CASSYWTGLNTEAFF.

Details on this clone: The CDR3 is cut off 3 residues early in the read; its end comes from the germline J gene. This rearrangement joins TRBV7-2 to TRBJ2-7; 7 bases match TRBD2. This CDR3 region has 14 residues. The V and J ends lost 3 bases and 3 bases, in that order; junction bases with no gene match: 5. Germline lookup yields CDR1 SGHTA and CDR2 FQGNSA. Incomplete CDR3 DNA: TGTGCCAGCAGCTTGGTAGCGGGTGACTACGAG. As protein: CASSLVAGDYE. The CDR3 as a whole reads CASSLVAGDYEQYF.

Points on this clone: The read ends 3 residues shy of where the CDR3 ends; the end is completed using the germline J gene. Other DNA variants within this sample encode the same CDR3. The chain couples TRBV19 to TRBJ1-3; 12 bases fit TRBD1. Germline CDR1 and CDR2: LNHDA and SQIVND (reference sequence). With 0 bases clipped from V and 4 bases from J, the junction kept 4 bases outside the gene matches. The CDR3 totals 17 residues. CDR3 region: CASSIEGQGAFGNTIYF. Incomplete CDR3 DNA: TGTGCCAGTAGTATAGAGGGACAGGGGGCTTTCGGAAACACC.

On this clone itself: The CDR3 is cut off 3 residues early in the read; its end comes from the germline J gene. This chain connects TRBV7-2 to TRBJ2-2; 7 bases are a match to TRBD2. CDR1 and CDR2 from the germline V gene are SGHTA and FQGNSA. The ends lost 8 bases at V and 9 bases at J; junction bases unmatched: 9. This CDR3 spans 13 amino acids. The covered CDR3 bases are TGTGCCAGCGGGCCGTCGCGGGAGAGGGAG. Translating gives CASGPSRERE. The CDR3 in its entirety is CASGPSRERELFF.

The CDR3 DNA, read in part, is TGCGCCAGCAGTTCCACCGGGACTAGCCAAGAGACC. Its translation: CASSSTGTSQET. The entire CDR3 is CASSSTGTSQETQYF. The V and J genes are TRBV5-1 and TRBJ2-5, with 8 bases aligning to TRBD2. Read data end 3 residues before the CDR3 end; the end is taken from the germline J gene. In germline, CDR1 is SGHRS, CDR2 YFSETQ. V dropped 5 bases and J dropped 1; count of bases not matched to a gene: 7. This CDR3 region has 15 residues.

Regarding this clone: The DNA ends 3 residues before the CDR3 does, and the rest of the CDR3 is filled in from the germline J gene. The chain has TRBV18 and TRBJ1-1, with a weak D call TRBD1 (6 bases). CDR1 KGHSH and CDR2 LQKENI come from the germline V gene. V gave up 3 bases and J gave up 0 bases, with 8 bases separating them. The CDR3 covers 14 residues. This CDR3 is CASSPTGLNTEAFF. The DNA read from the CDR3 is TGTGCCAGCTCACCGACAGGATTGAACACTGAA.

Notes on this clone: The CDR3 is cut off 3 residues early in the read; its end comes from the germline J gene. The chain uses TRBV11-2 and TRBJ2-7; D unresolved. V dropped 5 bases and J dropped 5 bases, with 7 bases sitting between them. The CDR3 sequence is 11 residues long. The V gene's germline CDR1 is SGHAT and CDR2 FQNNGV. The chain's CDR3 is CASSALHEQYF. Incomplete CDR3 DNA: TGTGCCAGCAGCGCCCTACACGAG.

About this clone itself: Sequencing ends 3 residues short of the CDR3 end; the germline J gene provides the rest. The chain joins TRBV6-1 to TRBJ1-4, with TRBD1 matching 9 bases. CDR1 and CDR2 (germline): MNHNS, SASEGT. This CDR3 is built from 15 residues. This CDR3 reads CASSDTGGGNSPLFF. CDR3 DNA (partial): TGTGCCAGCAGTGATACAGGGGGCGGTAATTCACCA.

As to this clone: The read falls 3 residues short of the CDR3 end, and the missing part is taken from the germline J gene. The rearrangement links TRBV18 to TRBJ2-1, with D maybe TRBD1 (5 bases). V lost 6 bases to trimming and J lost 9 bases, with 9 bases between them. CDR1 and CDR2 (germline): KGHSH, LQKENI. The CDR3 is made up of 11 amino acids. The sequenced CDR3 bases are TGTGCCAGCTCCGACAGAGGTGAG. Translation gives CASSDRGE. From start to end, the CDR3 is CASSDRGEQFF.

CDR3 protein: CAVDREVYGYTF. The sequenced CDR3 bases are TGTGCCGTCGACAGGGAGGTCTATGGC. V and J are TRBV30 and TRBJ1-2; 7 bases match TRBD1. The observed sequence ends 3 residues before the CDR3 terminus, with the missing tail filled in from the germline J gene. Looked up from germline, CDR1 is GTSNPN and CDR2 is SVGIG (reference sequence). V was pared by 8 bases and J by 4 bases, with 7 bases of the junction left unmatched. CDR3 length: 12 residues.

A note on this clone: The observed sequence ends 3 residues before the CDR3 terminus, with the missing tail filled in from the germline J gene. The genes are TRBV11-2 and TRBJ2-4; D may be TRBD1 (5 bases). This CDR3 is 15 amino acids long. CDR1 SGHAT and CDR2 FQNNGV come from the germline V gene. The CDR3 bases that were read are TGTGCCAGCAGCTTAGATTGGGGCCCCTTTACTATT. Amino acid sequence: CASSLDWGPFTI. The full-length CDR3 reads as CASSLDWGPFTIQYF. The full variable domain, completed using reference TRBV11-2 and TRBJ2-4, is EAGVAQSPRYKIIEKRQSVAFWCNPISGHATLYWYQQILGQGPKLLIQFQNNGVVDDSQLPKDRFSAERLKGVDSTLKIQPAKLEDSAVYLCASSLDWGPFTIQYFGAGTRLSVL.

Worth noting for this clone: Read data end 3 residues before the CDR3 end; the end is taken from the germline J gene. This chain uses TRBV20-1 with TRBJ2-1, with 7 bases matching TRBD2. This CDR3 comprises 13 residues. The germline V gene encodes CDR1 DFQATT and CDR2 SNEGSKA (reference sequence). The V gene end was trimmed by 6 bases and the J gene end by 8 bases; junction bases not matched to a gene: 10. CDR3 loop: CSAHGLDWDEQFF. The CDR3 bases that were read are TGCAGTGCCCATGGACTAGATTGGGATGAG.

With regard to this clone: The read ends 3 residues before the CDR3 terminus; that terminus is restored from the germline J gene. This chain uses TRBV10-3 with TRBJ1-6; tentative D call: TRBD1 (6 bases). The CDR3 runs to 14 residues. V dropped 5 bases and J dropped 8 bases, with 13 bases sitting between them. Germline-derived CDR1 and CDR2 are ENHRY and SYGVKD. The sequenced part of the CDR3 DNA is TGTGCCATCAGTCCGGGACAAAGGGATTCACCC. It encodes CAISPGQRDSP. The CDR3 in its entirety is CAISPGQRDSPLHF.

Turning to this clone: The CDR3 end falls 3 residues outside the read, so it is completed with the germline J gene. This sequence joins TRBV30 and TRBJ2-5; 9 nucleotides line up with TRBD2. Germline V lookup: CDR1 GTSNPN, CDR2 SVGIG (reference sequence). This CDR3 region has 15 residues. Trimming took 2 bases from V and 5 from J; bases not matched to a gene: 9. This chain's CDR3 is CAWSWASGVVETQYF. Partial CDR3 DNA: TGTGCCTGGAGTTGGGCTAGCGGGGTAGTGGAGACC.

On this clone itself: The CDR3 is cut off 3 residues early in the read; its end comes from the germline J gene. V and J are TRBV7-9 and TRBJ1-2; D possibly corresponds to TRBD1 (5 bases). V lost 5 bases to trimming and J lost 0 bases, with 10 bases between them. There are 14 residues in the CDR3. The germline gives CDR1 SEHNR, CDR2 FQNEAQ (reference sequence). Partial CDR3 DNA: TGTGCCAGCAGCCTGACAGCTTCTAACTATGGC. Translated: CASSLTASNYG. The full CDR3 is CASSLTASNYGYTF. The entire variable domain, with the rest obtained from reference TRBV7-9 and TRBJ1-2, is as follows: DTGVSQNPRHKITKRGQNVTFRCDPISEHNRLYWYRQTLGQGPEFLTYFQNEAQLEKSRLLSDRFSAERPKGSFSTLEIQRTEQGDSAMYLCASSLTASNYGYTFGSGTRLTVV.